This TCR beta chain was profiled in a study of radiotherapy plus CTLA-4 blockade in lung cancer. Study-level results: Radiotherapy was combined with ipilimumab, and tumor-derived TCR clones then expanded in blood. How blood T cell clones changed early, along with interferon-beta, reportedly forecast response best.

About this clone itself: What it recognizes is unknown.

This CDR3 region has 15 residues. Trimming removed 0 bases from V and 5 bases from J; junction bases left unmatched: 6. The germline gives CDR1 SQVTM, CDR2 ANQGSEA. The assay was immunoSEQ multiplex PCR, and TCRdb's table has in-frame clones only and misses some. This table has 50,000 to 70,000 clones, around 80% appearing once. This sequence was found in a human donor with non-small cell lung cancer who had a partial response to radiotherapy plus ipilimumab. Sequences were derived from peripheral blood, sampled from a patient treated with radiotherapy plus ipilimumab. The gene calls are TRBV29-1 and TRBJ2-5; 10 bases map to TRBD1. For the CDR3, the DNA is TGCAGCGTTGAAGATAAGGGACAGGGGATCGAGACCCAGTACTTC. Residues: CSVEDKGQGIETQYF.